Listed below are T cell receptor beta chains from one sample, sequenced in a study of vaccination effects on CD4 cells after COVID-19. These receptors' targets are unknown. This table comes from immunoSEQ multiplex PCR, and its TCRdb copy is limited to in-frame clones, with some not included. The sample consists of about 66,000 clones, less than 80% of them appearing once. The starting material was CD4+ T cells from PBMCs cultured with HCoV-OC43 spike peptides, obtained after COVID-19 vaccination. The receptor source for this set is a human donor who received a COVID-19 vaccine. CDR3s include the opening cysteine and the closing phenylalanine or tryptophan. The D gene is left open where the match is weak. Clone size is not always given. Where it is, it says once, few, many or a class for expanded clones.

>TRBV15|TRBD1|-|TRBJ2-5
CATSRAGTGNRETQYF
TGTGCCACCAGCAGAGCCGGGACAGGGAATAGGGAGACCCAGTACTTC
>TRBV12-3/TRBV12-4|-|-|TRBJ1-1
CASSLAGETEAFF
TGTGCCAGCAGTTTGGCAGGAGAGACTGAAGCTTTCTTT
>TRBV19|TRBD2|-|TRBJ2-1
CASSMIAGGSYNEQFF
TGTGCCAGTAGTATGATAGCGGGGGGCTCCTACAATGAGCAGTTCTTC
>TRBV7-9|-|few|TRBJ2-3
CASSPPGGSTDTQYF
TGTGCCAGCAGCCCACCTGGGGGGAGCACAGATACGCAGTATTTT
>TRBV5-1|-|once|TRBJ1-1
CASQSLGGTEAFF
TGCGCCAGCCAAAGTTTGGGCGGGACTGAAGCTTTCTTT
>TRBV9|TRBD1|-|TRBJ1-1
CASSVAPQGVGTEAFF
TGTGCCAGCAGCGTAGCTCCACAGGGGGTTGGCACTGAAGCTTTCTTT
>TRBV30|-|-|TRBJ2-5
CAWSVRTFEETQYF
TGTGCCTGGAGTGTAAGGACATTCGAAGAGACCCAGTACTTC
>TRBV6-6|-|-|TRBJ2-3
CASSASTDTQYF
TGTGCCAGCAGTGCGAGCACAGATACGCAGTATTTT
>TRBV4-1|TRBD2|-|TRBJ2-3
CASRHSPRRGGPPHTDTQYF
TGCGCCAGCAGACATTCCCCAAGACGGGGGGGCCCACCCCACACAGATACGCAGTATTTT
>TRBV6-2/TRBV6-3|-|-|TRBJ2-3
CASSSRRDWGTDTQYF
TGTGCCAGCAGTTCTCGCCGGGACTGGGGGACAGATACGCAGTATTTT